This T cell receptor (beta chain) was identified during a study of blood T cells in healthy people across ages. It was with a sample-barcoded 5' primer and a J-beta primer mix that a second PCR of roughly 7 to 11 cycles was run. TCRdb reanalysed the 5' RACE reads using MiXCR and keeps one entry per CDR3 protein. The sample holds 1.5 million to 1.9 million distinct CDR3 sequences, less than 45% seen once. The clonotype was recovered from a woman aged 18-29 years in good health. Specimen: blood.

The CDR3 sequence: CSAHGSGRATDTQYF. The CDR3 region has the DNA TGCAGTGCCCATGGGAGCGGGAGGGCAACAGATACGCAGTATTTT. The chain employs TRBV20-1 and TRBJ2-3, with 10 bases identical to TRBD2. Germline CDR1 is DFQATT and CDR2 is SNEGSKA (reference sequence). The V segment lost 6 bases and the J segment 3 bases; nucleotides outside the gene matches: 9. The CDR3 loop spans 15 amino acids.